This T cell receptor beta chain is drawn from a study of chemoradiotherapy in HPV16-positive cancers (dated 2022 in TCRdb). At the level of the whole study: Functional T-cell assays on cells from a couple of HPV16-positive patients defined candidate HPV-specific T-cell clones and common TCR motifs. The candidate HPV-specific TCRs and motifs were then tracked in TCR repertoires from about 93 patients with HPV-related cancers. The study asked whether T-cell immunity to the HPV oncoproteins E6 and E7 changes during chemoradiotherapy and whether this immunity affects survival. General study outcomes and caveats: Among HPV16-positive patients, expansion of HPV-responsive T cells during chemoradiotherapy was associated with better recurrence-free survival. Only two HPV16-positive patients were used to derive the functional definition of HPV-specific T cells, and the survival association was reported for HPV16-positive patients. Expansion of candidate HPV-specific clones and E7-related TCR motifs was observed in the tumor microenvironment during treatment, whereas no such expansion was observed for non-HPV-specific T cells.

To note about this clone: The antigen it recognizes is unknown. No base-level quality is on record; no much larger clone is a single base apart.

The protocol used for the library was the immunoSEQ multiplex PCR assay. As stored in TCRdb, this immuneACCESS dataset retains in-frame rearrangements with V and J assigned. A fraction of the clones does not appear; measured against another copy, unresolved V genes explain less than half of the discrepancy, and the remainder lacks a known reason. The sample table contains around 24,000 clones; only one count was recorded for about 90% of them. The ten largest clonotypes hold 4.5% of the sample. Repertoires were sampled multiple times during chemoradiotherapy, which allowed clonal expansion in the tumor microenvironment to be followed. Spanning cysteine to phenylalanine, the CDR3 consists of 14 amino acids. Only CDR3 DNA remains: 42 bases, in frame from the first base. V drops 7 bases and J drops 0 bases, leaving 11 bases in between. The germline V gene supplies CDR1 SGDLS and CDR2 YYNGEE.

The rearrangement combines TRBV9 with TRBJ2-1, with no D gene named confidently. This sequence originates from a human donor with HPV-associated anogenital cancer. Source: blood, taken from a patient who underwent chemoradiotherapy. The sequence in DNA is TGTGCCAGCGGTCGGACGAGCTCCTACAATGAGCAGTTCTTC. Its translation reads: CASGRTSSYNEQFF.